This passage covers 5 T cell receptor beta chains from one sample sequenced in a study of blood T cell repertoires in COVID-19. The table came from immunoSEQ multiplex PCR; TCRdb's copy has only in-frame clones and leaves some out. Of some 180,000 clones listed, around 90% are singletons. The sequenced material came from peripheral blood. These receptors were taken from a man between 35 and 55 years old with acute or convalescent COVID-19.

The chain recombines TRBV5-1 with TRBJ1-3; no firm D call. V lost 0 bases to trimming and J lost 0 bases, with 7 bases between them. Germline V CDR1 and CDR2: SGHRS, YFSETQ. This CDR3 is built from 15 residues. CDR3 DNA: TGCGCCAGCAGCTTGGTGGGCAACTCTGGAAACACCATATATTTT. Encoded protein: CASSLVGNSGNTIYF.

This clone was detected a few times. The J gene is TRBJ1-2, the V gene TRBV2; D gene ambiguous. V was clipped by 4 bases and J by 4 bases, with 10 bases between them. Per the germline V gene, CDR1 is SNHLY and CDR2 is FYNNEI. The CDR3 runs 13 residues. The CDR3 DNA is TGTGCCAGCAGTGCAAGAGAGGCCTATGGCTACACCTTC. Translated: CASSAREAYGYTF. The full variable domain, completed using reference TRBV2 and TRBJ1-2, is EPEVTQTPSHQVTQMGQEVILRCVPISNHLYFYWYRQILGQKVEFLVSFYNNEISEKSEIFDDQFSVERPDGSNFTLKIRSTKLEDSAMYFCASSAREAYGYTFGSGTRLTVV.

The chain is built from TRBV27 and TRBJ1-1, with 7 bases lining up with TRBD1. V was pared by 6 bases and J by 6 bases, with 4 bases of the junction left unmatched. Germline lookup yields CDR1 MNHEY and CDR2 SMNVEV (reference sequence). The CDR3 contains 12 residues. CDR3 sequence: CASRVGTAEAFF. The DNA of the CDR3 is TGTGCCAGCAGAGTGGGGACAGCTGAAGCTTTCTTT.

This chain joins TRBV29-1 and TRBJ2-1; 10 bases fit TRBD2. Germline loops: CDR1 SQVTM, CDR2 ANQGSEA. The CDR3 runs to 15 residues. The CDR3: CTGSGGPEPYNEQFF. In DNA form, the CDR3 reads TGCACCGGTAGCGGGGGGCCTGAGCCCTACAATGAGCAGTTCTTC.

V and J are TRBV28 and TRBJ1-2; D gene unclear. Trimming removed 2 bases at V and 6 bases at J, with 10 bases between. This CDR3 comprises 13 residues. Germline V CDR1 and CDR2: MDHEN, SYDVKM. CDR3 loop: CASSLLTVNGYTF. The CDR3 coding sequence is TGTGCCAGCAGTTTACTTACAGTGAATGGCTACACCTTC.